This paragraph reports one T cell receptor beta chain. This record comes from a study of blood T cell repertoires in COVID-19. The overall study: Collection of acute and convalescent COVID-19 samples took place in the United States, Italy and Spain.

Trimming took off 8 bases at V and 8 bases at J, with 15 bases between the two ends. The CDR3 runs 13 residues. Germline CDR1 MGHRA, CDR2 YSYEKL. The authors' processing: Counts of nucleated cells, estimated from reference gene primer amplification, were obtained. Repertoires were generated with immunoSEQ multiplex PCR, while TCRdb's copy carries only in-frame clones and drops some. That table is the source of V, J and clone size, and D and trimming were worked out from the DNA. Of roughly 430,000 clones in the sample, roughly 88% were seen once. Participant age was roughly 18 to 95 years, and participants resided in fewer than 25 US areas. Within the 2 weeks before study entry, each person in the exposed group met a COVID-19 case.

The sequenced material came from PBMCs or T cells enriched from blood (not recorded which). The sequence was collected from a woman aged 18-35 years who had been exposed to COVID-19. The chain is built from TRBV4-1 and TRBJ1-4; maybe TRBD1 (5 bases). The CDR3 DNA reads as TGCGCCAGCGCCGGGGGTGGTAAAGAAAAACTGTTTTTT. It encodes CASAGGGKEKLFF.